What follows is one T cell receptor (beta chain) and its context. Antigen specificity is unknown. Per the germline V gene, CDR1 is MNHEY and CDR2 is SVGAGI. CDR3 size: 14 residues. V was clipped by 5 bases and J by 2 bases; unmatched bases: 4. This record belongs to a study of cytomegalovirus exposure and HLA in healthy donors. It was with 60 Vbeta and 13 Jbeta primers that the PCR ran. Assay: immunoSEQ multiplex PCR; the TCRdb copy retains only in-frame clones and omits some. The table includes 100,000 to 150,000 clones, roughly 85% detected once. Broader study findings: A link between a missense DCLRE1C variant and TCR beta V- and J-gene trimming emerged from a later analysis. Donors were assumed by presence/absence analyses to have roughly uniform sequencing depth. Confirmation in vitro established that a few CMV-associated chains were specific for CMV antigens.

This chain links TRBV6-5 with TRBJ1-1; 8 nucleotides align to TRBD1. The source is a woman in her 40s in good health and CMV-seropositive. The sequenced sample consisted of PBMCs. For the CDR3, the DNA is TGTGCCAGCAGTAACAGGGGGACAAACACTGAAGCTTTCTTT. Amino acid sequence: CASSNRGTNTEAFF.